These T cell receptor beta chains were read from a single sample in a study of human thymus T cells. TCRdb keeps only in-frame clones here, not all; method: immunoSEQ multiplex PCR. Found here are some 50,000 clones, approximately 95% of them singletons; the top ten hold around 0.2%. Sequenced material: blood. The receptors were sampled from a girl under three years old with a congenital heart defect but otherwise immunologically healthy. The conserved cysteine and the conserved F or W are not part of the CDR3 here. Each record gives: V gene, CDR3 protein.

v_gene: TRBV14
CDR3aa: ASSRDSLQYYEQY

v_gene: TRBV19
CDR3aa: ASSMGQGYEQY

v_gene: TRBV10-3
CDR3aa: AISNRGRQPYEQY

v_gene: TRBV11-2
CDR3aa: ASSLDEDRGKF

v_gene: TRBV7-9
CDR3aa: ASSRGGGTGAYEQY

v_gene: TRBV7-9
CDR3aa: ASSLDGTGPYNEQF

v_gene: TRBV5-1
CDR3aa: ASSLAPGPGSYEQY

v_gene: TRBV30
CDR3aa: AWSISRTTPDHNEQF

v_gene: TRBV5-6
CDR3aa: ASSLRGIVQPQH

v_gene: TRBV4-3
CDR3aa: ASSQVSGSPLLEQY

v_gene: TRBV6-4
CDR3aa: ASSVTPDRDTEAF

v_gene: TRBV10-3
CDR3aa: AITRQGARGTEAF

v_gene: TRBV28
CDR3aa: ASSLGPQPTGNTIY

v_gene: TRBV10-3
CDR3aa: AIGLAGASTDTQY

v_gene: TRBV5-1
CDR3aa: ASSLDPLSGAF

v_gene: TRBV29-1
CDR3aa: SVSNTGELF

v_gene: TRBV5-1
CDR3aa: ASRQGPPAGELF

v_gene: TRBV11-2
CDR3aa: ASSPFLSSAPYGYT

v_gene: TRBV4-3
CDR3aa: ASSTESTVHGYGYT

v_gene: TRBV5-1
CDR3aa: ASSLRLASYEQY

v_gene: TRBV28
CDR3aa: ASSGTPWRTSGRGGELF

v_gene: TRBV4-3
CDR3aa: ASSQDRRNFYNEQF

v_gene: TRBV5-1
CDR3aa: ASSLAENNEQF

v_gene: TRBV28
CDR3aa: ASSPWGPANTEAF

v_gene: TRBV4-1
CDR3aa: ASSQVVAEKLF

v_gene: TRBV7-6
CDR3aa: ASSLGGHSGANVLT

v_gene: TRBV6-1
CDR3aa: ASSELVWRFTDTQY

v_gene: TRBV10-3
CDR3aa: AISTTGPGELF

v_gene: TRBV30
CDR3aa: AWRAGSRYGYT

v_gene: TRBV27
CDR3aa: ASSKSGRAGLMTDTQY

v_gene: TRBV5-1
CDR3aa: ASSGGLLATQY

v_gene: TRBV4-1
CDR3aa: ASSQGGNPRGQETQY

v_gene: TRBV29-1
CDR3aa: SVEDRPHIYGYT

v_gene: TRBV23-1
CDR3aa: ASSARGRLTEAF

v_gene: TRBV28
CDR3aa: ASSFRRGGGTEAF

v_gene: TRBV7-2
CDR3aa: ASSLGGLAEVGETQY

v_gene: TRBV6-5
CDR3aa: ASSRLGTGNYEQY

v_gene: TRBV9
CDR3aa: ASSGRGKYNEQF

v_gene: TRBV6-5
CDR3aa: ASSPGLADDEQY

v_gene: TRBV6-4
CDR3aa: ASGAGDTDTQY

v_gene: TRBV28
CDR3aa: ASGLGVPAYEQY

v_gene: TRBV19
CDR3aa: ASSISPPPGEQY

v_gene: TRBV5-4
CDR3aa: ASSLKGSSGISYT

v_gene: TRBV15
CDR3aa: ATSRRQDRPGEQY

v_gene: TRBV5-1
CDR3aa: ASSLDTGRQETQY

v_gene: TRBV4-1
CDR3aa: ASSQVGSNYGYT

v_gene: TRBV5-4
CDR3aa: ASSLVGVGKAF

v_gene: TRBV5-4
CDR3aa: ASSFFGRNTEAF